At least ten counts were recorded for the clone carrying this T cell receptor (beta chain). Its antigen is still unknown. The data were obtained in a study of regulatory T cells in long-lasting Graves disease. General study results and limits: The number of shared public clonotypes was higher in persistent patients (about 2,700) than new patients (about 910).

Through Arm-PCR of CDR3 regions and iRepertoire HTBI primers, TCR beta libraries were built. TCRdb reprocessed the multiplex PCR reads with MiXCR, giving one entry per CDR3 protein. The sample holds about 290,000 distinct CDR3 sequences, under 25% seen once. The CDR3 covers 15 residues. V shed 0 bases and J shed 2 bases, with 11 bases lying between them. In germline, CDR1 is SGHTA, CDR2 FQGNSA. Time point meaning: persistent/refractory GD, antithyroid drugs over 5 years with positive TRAb. The TCR library was prepared using RNA isolated from PBMCs. The genes are TRBV7-2 and TRBJ2-7, with D possibly matching TRBD2 (6 bases). Source: peripheral blood mononuclear cells (PBMCs), taken when the disease was refractory, from a patient treated with antithyroid drugs. The sequence was collected from a female donor with Graves disease. CDR3 region: CASSLAGGDPYEQYF. In DNA, the CDR3 is TGTGCCAGCAGCTTAGCTGGCGGGGATCCCTACGAGCAGTACTTC.